The 20 T cell receptor beta chains in this list originate from one sample, sequenced in a study of CXCR3-negative and CXCR3-positive naive CD8 T cells. UMI labels and 5' RACE were used to prepare the TRB cDNA libraries. TCRdb reprocessed the 5' RACE reads and stores each CDR3 protein as one record, lacking DNA. Its table lists about 130,000 distinct CDR3 sequences. Sequenced input: naive CXCR3- CD8+ T cells from blood. Subset in this sample: CD45RO-CCR7+CD27+CD95- naive CD8+ T cells lacking CXCR3 (TNR3-). These receptors all stem from a human donor in good health. Some clones in this sample may be carry-over from other donors' samples.

J is TRBJ2-5 and V is TRBV4-2; checking the TCRdb D call of TRBD2 is not possible without DNA. CDR1 and CDR2 from the germline V gene are LGHNA and YNFKEQ. The CDR3 is 17 residues long. The CDR3 sequence: CASSPLGGRLGQETQYF.

The chain is built from TRBV29-1 and TRBJ2-5; the D gene TCRdb calls, TRBD2, cannot be checked with no DNA. CDR1 and CDR2 from the germline V gene are SQVTM and ANQGSEA. This CDR3 contains 14 residues. CDR3 protein: CSVVLAGGQETQYF.

This chain links TRBV7-9 with TRBJ2-7; the D call from TCRdb, TRBD1, cannot be confirmed without DNA. Germline values: CDR1 SEHNR, CDR2 FQNEAQ (reference sequence). This CDR3 region has 15 residues. CDR3: CASSLGQGTTYEQYF.

The V call is TRBV12-3 or TRBV12-4, the J call TRBJ2-1; the TRBD2 assignment by TCRdb is unverifiable without DNA. There are 14 residues in the CDR3. The CDR3 is CASNPGLVYNEQFF.

This chain uses TRBV6-2 or TRBV6-3 with TRBJ2-1. This CDR3 is 11 amino acids long. Germline-derived CDR1 and CDR2 are MNHEY and SVGEGT. The CDR3 is CASSSHNEQFF.

The J gene is TRBJ2-1, the V gene TRBV4-2; with no DNA, the TCRdb D assignment of TRBD2 cannot be verified. This CDR3 has 14 amino acids. CDR1 is LGHNA, CDR2 YNFKEQ, per germline. The CDR3: CASSQDTSANEQFF.

This chain links TRBV6-4 with TRBJ2-2; TCRdb's assignment of TRBD2 cannot be checked, as there is no DNA. This CDR3 is 16 amino acids long. Germline-derived CDR1 and CDR2 are MRHNA and SNTAGT. This CDR3 reads CASSDSLEGNTGELFF.

The chain links TRBV12-5 to TRBJ1-5. CDR3 length equals 13 residues. Germline-derived CDR1 and CDR2 are LGHNT and FRNRAP. CDR3 protein: CASGQGLNQPQHF.

The J gene is TRBJ2-1, the V gene TRBV2; TCRdb indicates TRBD2, and absent DNA this call remains unverified. This CDR3 contains 15 residues. In germline, CDR1 is SNHLY, CDR2 FYNNEI. The CDR3 loop reads CASPPGLALINEQFF.

The J gene is TRBJ2-3, the V gene TRBV28; the TCRdb D gene call, TRBD2, has no DNA to confirm it. The CDR3 runs 14 residues. The germline V gene encodes CDR1 MDHEN and CDR2 SYDVKM. CDR3 amino acids: CASSLLAGTDTQYF.

The chain has TRBV6-6 and TRBJ2-7. The CDR3 consists of 15 residues. The germline V gene has CDR1 MNHNY and CDR2 SVGAGI (reference sequence). The CDR3 region is CASSSVGRLTYEQYF.

V usage is TRBV4-3 and J usage is TRBJ2-3; as DNA is missing, the TRBD2 call by TCRdb cannot be tested. Germline V gives CDR1 LGHNA, CDR2 YSLEER. The CDR3 is 13 residues long. CDR3 residues: CASSQSGVDTQYF.

V usage is TRBV29-1 and J usage is TRBJ2-1; the D call of TRBD2 rests on TCRdb alone, since no DNA is present to check it. There are 18 residues in the CDR3. Germline CDR1 is SQVTM and CDR2 is ANQGSEA. The CDR3 sequence: CSVEGGLAGEPAYNEQFF.

The rearrangement links TRBV7-8 to TRBJ2-7; the TCRdb call, TRBD2, lacks DNA for checking. The germline V gene has CDR1 SGHVS and CDR2 FQNEAQ. The CDR3 runs 15 residues. This CDR3 is CASSETSGSAKEQYF. The whole variable domain, remainder taken from reference TRBV7-8 and TRBJ2-7, is GAGVSQSPRYKVAKRGQDVALRCDPISGHVSLFWYQQALGQGPEFLTYFQNEAQLDKSGLPSDRFFAERPEGSVSTLKIQRTQQEDSAVYLCASSETSGSAKEQYFGPGTRLTVT.

The chain couples TRBV15 to TRBJ1-4; absent DNA, TCRdb's TRBD1 call cannot be checked. The CDR3 extends over 15 amino acids. CDR1 and CDR2 from the germline V gene are LNHNV and YYDKDF (reference sequence). CDR3 loop: CATSRRQGINEKLFF.

The chain combines TRBV13 with TRBJ1-2; TCRdb names TRBD1, which stays unverified in the absence of DNA. Germline values: CDR1 PRHDT, CDR2 FYEKMQ (reference sequence). This CDR3 comprises 15 residues. CDR3 protein: CASSSPPAGDYGYTF. The full variable domain, in which reference TRBV13 and TRBJ1-2 provide the parts outside the CDR3, is AAGVIQSPRHLIKEKRETATLKCYPIPRHDTVYWYQQGPGQDPQFLISFYEKMQSDKGSIPDRFSAQQFSDYHSELNMSSLELGDSALYFCASSSPPAGDYGYTFGSGTRLTVV.

CDR3: CASSTRGTYEQYF. V gene TRBV13 combines with J gene TRBJ2-7. CDR3 length: 13 amino acids. Germline values: CDR1 PRHDT, CDR2 FYEKMQ (reference sequence).

V usage is TRBV10-3 and J usage is TRBJ2-2; TCRdb's assignment of TRBD1 cannot be checked, as there is no DNA. Germline CDR1 and CDR2: ENHRY and SYGVKD. The CDR3 is 15 residues long. CDR3 protein: CATRTGADNTGELFF.

J is TRBJ1-1 and V is TRBV5-6; TCRdb indicates TRBD1, and absent DNA this call remains unverified. The CDR3 length is 14 residues. Germline loops: CDR1 SGHDT, CDR2 YYEEEE. CDR3 sequence: CASSRGQGGIEAFF. Full variable domain (outside the CDR3, taken from reference TRBV5-6 and TRBJ1-1): DAGVTQSPTHLIKTRGQQVTLRCSPKSGHDTVSWYQQALGQGPQFIFQYYEEEERQRGNFPDRFSGHQFPNYSSELNVNALLLGDSALYLCASSRGQGGIEAFFGQGTRLTVV.

V usage is TRBV5-5 and J usage is TRBJ2-7. There are 14 residues in the CDR3. Germline CDR1 SGHKS, CDR2 YYEKEE (reference sequence). CDR3: CASSLGQGPYEQYF.